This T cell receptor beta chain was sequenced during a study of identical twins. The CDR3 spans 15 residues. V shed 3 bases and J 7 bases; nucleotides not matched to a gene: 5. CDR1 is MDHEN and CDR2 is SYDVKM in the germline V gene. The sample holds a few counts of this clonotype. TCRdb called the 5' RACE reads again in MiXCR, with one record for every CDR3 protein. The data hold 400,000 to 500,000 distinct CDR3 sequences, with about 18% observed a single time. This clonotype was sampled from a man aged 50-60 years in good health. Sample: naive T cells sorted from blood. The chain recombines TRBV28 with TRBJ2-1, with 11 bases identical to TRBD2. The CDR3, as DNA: TGTGCCAGCAGTTTCCTAGCGGGAGGTAGGAATGAGCAGTTCTTC. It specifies CASSFLAGGRNEQFF.